The subject of this entry is one T cell receptor (beta chain). The source of the sample is a study of identical twins. TCRdb re-called the 5' RACE reads with MiXCR, one entry per CDR3 protein. The table includes approximately 220,000 distinct CDR3 sequences, 7.5% detected once. The CDR3 is 16 residues long. V lost 1 base to trimming and J lost 5 bases; unmatched junction nucleotides: 10. Germline assignment: CDR1 KGHSH and CDR2 LQKENI. These same records also appear under a second study, on yellow fever vaccine responses in identical twins.

The rearrangement joins TRBV18 to TRBJ2-7, with 8 nucleotides matching TRBD1. The source of this sequence is a woman aged 18-29 years in good health. Material: memory (CD45RO+) T cells sorted from blood. The CDR3: CASSPQSISGGHEQYF. As DNA, the CDR3 is TGTGCCAGCTCACCACAATCTATATCAGGGGGCCACGAGCAGTACTTC.